Each of the 16 T cell receptor beta chains below was sequenced from the same sample in a study of cytomegalovirus exposure and HLA in healthy donors. PCR involved 60 Vbeta and 13 Jbeta primers. Sequenced by immunoSEQ multiplex PCR; TCRdb stores in-frame clones only, minus some. This table holds 150,000 to 200,000 clones, around 80% found once. Specimen: PBMCs. The receptors were gathered from a human donor in good health.

The chain combines TRBV6-6 with TRBJ1-4, with 7 bases identical to TRBD1. Unmatched junction bases numbered 12, after V lost 6 bases and J lost 5 bases. The CDR3 is made up of 16 amino acids. Germline CDR1 reads MNHNY; CDR2 reads SVGAGI (reference sequence). As DNA, the CDR3 is TGTGCCAGCAGGCCGACAGGGCTTAGCGTGAATGAAAAACTGTTTTTT. Translation gives CASRPTGLSVNEKLFF.

The chain employs TRBV4-2 and TRBJ2-7; 9 bases align to TRBD2. V was clipped by 0 bases and J by 0 bases; unmatched bases: 9. The CDR3 has 18 amino acids. CDR1 and CDR2 (germline): LGHNA, YNFKEQ. For the CDR3, the DNA is TGTGCCAGCAGCCAAGATTTACTAGCGGGTAACCCCTCCTACGAGCAGTACTTC. It specifies CASSQDLLAGNPSYEQYF.

CDR3 sequence: CASSPPSSYEQYF. CDR3 nucleotides: TGTGCCAGCAGCCCCCCCAGCTCCTACGAGCAGTACTTC. The rearrangement joins TRBV9 to TRBJ2-7, with D unresolved. CDR1 is SGDLS, CDR2 YYNGEE, per germline. V lost 4 bases, J lost 0 bases, and 8 bases lay in between. The CDR3 sequence is 13 residues long.

This clone has only one observation. The rearrangement links TRBV12-5 to TRBJ2-3; 10 nucleotides agree with TRBD2. The germline V gene encodes CDR1 LGHNT and CDR2 FRNRAP. The CDR3 length is 13 residues. V dropped 7 bases and J dropped 6; count of bases not matched to a gene: 4. As DNA, the CDR3 is TGTGCTAGTGTGCTGACTAGCGGGGATACGCAGTATTTT. Encoded protein: CASVLTSGDTQYF.

V gene TRBV6-5 combines with J gene TRBJ1-1; D uncertain. Germline lookup yields CDR1 MNHEY and CDR2 SVGAGI. Trimming removed 0 bases at V and 11 bases at J, with 13 bases between. This CDR3 contains 13 residues. The CDR3 region has the DNA TGTGCCAGCAGTTACTCGTACAGACGGGAGGCTTTCTTT. The encoded protein is CASSYSYRREAFF.

CDR3 residues: CASISAGARDRTEAFF. CDR3 DNA sequence: TGTGCCAGCATCAGTGCAGGGGCGAGGGATCGGACTGAAGCTTTCTTT. The chain recombines TRBV2 with TRBJ1-1; TRBD1 is a possible D gene (6 bases). There are 16 residues in the CDR3. Germline CDR1 and CDR2: SNHLY and FYNNEI. V lost 7 bases, J lost 5 bases, and 23 bases lay in between.

The chain is built from TRBV18 and TRBJ2-1, with TRBD1 as a possible D gene (6 bases). Germline V gene lookup returns CDR1 KGHSH and CDR2 LQKENI. The V end was cut by 3 bases, the J end by 2 bases, with 8 bases between. The CDR3 sequence is 14 residues long. The CDR3 loop reads CASSPDSTYNEQFF. CDR3 in DNA: TGTGCCAGCTCACCGGACAGCACCTACAATGAGCAGTTCTTC. The variable domain in full, completed from reference TRBV18 and TRBJ2-1, reads NAGVMQNPRHLVRRRGQEARLRCSPMKGHSHVYWYRQLPEEGLKFMVYLQKENIIDESGMPKERFSAEFPKEGPSILRIQQVVRGDSAAYFCASSPDSTYNEQFFGPGTRLTVL.

This clone has just a few counts. Here the CDR3 reads CATSRGGGRNTEAFF. The CDR3 DNA follows: TGTGCCACCAGCAGAGGTGGGGGCAGGAACACTGAAGCTTTCTTT. V usage is TRBV15 and J usage is TRBJ1-1; D may be TRBD1 (6 bases). The CDR3 sequence is 15 residues long. The V end was cut by 1 base, the J end by 1 base, with 10 bases between. Germline values: CDR1 LNHNV, CDR2 YYDKDF (reference sequence). The full variable domain, with the rest looked up from reference TRBV15 and TRBJ1-1, is DAMVIQNPRYQVTQFGKPVTLSCSQTLNHNVMYWYQQKSSQAPKLLFHYYDKDFNNEADTPDNFQSRRPNTSFCFLDIRSPGLGDTAMYLCATSRGGGRNTEAFFGQGTRLTVV.

This clone was counted a few times. The J gene is TRBJ1-5, the V gene TRBV23-1, with 7 bases identical to TRBD1. TRBV23-1 falls under the ORF class, with uncertain function. The CDR3 is 17 amino acids. V lost 0 bases to trimming and J lost 5 bases; unmatched junction nucleotides: 10. The DNA for the CDR3 is TGCGCCAGCAGTCAATCGCCCAAACAGGGGTCTCATCAGCCCCAGCATTTT. Its translation is CASSQSPKQGSHQPQHF.

The genes are TRBV6-5 and TRBJ2-5; D gene uncertain. The end of the DNA fits TRBJ2-7 better, so the J call may be wrong. The CDR3 has 13 residues. Germline V gene lookup returns CDR1 MNHEY and CDR2 SVGAGI. In nucleotides, the CDR3 is TGTGCCAGCAGTCACCCAGGTTCCTACGAGCAGTACTTC. This codes for CASSHPGSYEQYF.

The chain employs TRBV29-1 and TRBJ2-7; 12 positions match TRBD2. This CDR3 region has 15 residues. The V gene end was trimmed by 1 base and the J gene end by 4 bases; junction bases not matched to a gene: 5. Germline values: CDR1 SQVTM, CDR2 ANQGSEA. The CDR3 reads CSVEAPSGGDYEQYF. Written as DNA, the CDR3 is TGCAGCGTTGAAGCCCCTAGCGGGGGGGATTACGAGCAGTACTTC.

The V call is TRBV7-9, the J call TRBJ1-1; D is possibly TRBD1 (6 bases). CDR3 size: 15 residues. From germline, CDR1 is SEHNR and CDR2 FQNEAQ (reference sequence). V was shortened by 4 bases and J by 0 bases, with 12 bases between the two germline ends. The CDR3 protein is CASSSRQALNTEAFF. The CDR3 DNA reads as TGTGCCAGCAGCTCACGACAGGCCCTGAACACTGAAGCTTTCTTT. Full variable domain (outside the CDR3, taken from reference TRBV7-9 and TRBJ1-1): DTGVSQNPRHKITKRGQNVTFRCDPISEHNRLYWYRQTLGQGPEFLTYFQNEAQLEKSRLLSDRFSAERPKGSFSTLEIQRTEQGDSAMYLCASSSRQALNTEAFFGQGTRLTVV.

This clone was detected once. The CDR3 DNA reads TGTGCCAGCAGCAAGACAGGGACGTACTACGAGCAGTACTTC. Amino acids: CASSKTGTYYEQYF. The V call is TRBV7-8, the J call TRBJ2-7, with 7 bases identical to TRBD1. V trimming: 5 bases; J trimming: 3 bases; junction bases outside the gene matches: 7. There are 14 residues in the CDR3. Germline V gene sequence: CDR1 SGHVS, CDR2 FQNEAQ.

This rearrangement joins TRBV28 to TRBJ2-7; no clear D. V lost 3 bases and J lost 0, with 9 bases in between. Germline-derived CDR1 and CDR2 are MDHEN and SYDVKM. The CDR3 is 14 residues long. In nucleotides, the CDR3 is TGTGCCAGCAGTTTCCCCGGTTTCTCCTACGAGCAGTACTTC. Its translation is CASSFPGFSYEQYF.

This chain uses TRBV7-2 with TRBJ2-1; TRBD1 might be the D (6 bases). The CDR3 loop spans 15 amino acids. The V and J ends lost 6 bases and 9 bases respectively, with 21 bases between them. Per the germline V gene, CDR1 is SGHTA and CDR2 is FQGNSA. DNA for the CDR3: TGTGCCAGCAGTCTACTAGTATCAGGGGTCGGTGAGCAGTTCTTC. Protein product: CASSLLVSGVGEQFF.

This clone was detected once. The rearrangement links TRBV4-3 to TRBJ2-2; a possible D gene is TRBD2 (5 bases). There are 16 residues in the CDR3. Germline V gene data show CDR1 as LGHNA and CDR2 as YSLEER. V was pared by 4 bases and J by 7 bases, with 19 bases between. CDR3 in DNA: TGCGCCAGCAGCCCACCCACTTATCGGGGTTTCGGGGAGCTGTTTTTT. Translated, it gives CASSPPTYRGFGELFF.